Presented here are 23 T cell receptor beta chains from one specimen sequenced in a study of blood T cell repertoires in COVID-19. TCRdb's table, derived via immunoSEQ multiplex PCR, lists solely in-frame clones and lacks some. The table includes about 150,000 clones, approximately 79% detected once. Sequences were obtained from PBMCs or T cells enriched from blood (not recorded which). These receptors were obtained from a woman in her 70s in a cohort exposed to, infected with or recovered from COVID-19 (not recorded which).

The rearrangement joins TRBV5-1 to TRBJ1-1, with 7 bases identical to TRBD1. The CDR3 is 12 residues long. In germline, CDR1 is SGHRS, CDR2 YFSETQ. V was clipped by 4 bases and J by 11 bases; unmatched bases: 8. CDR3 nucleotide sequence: TGCGCCAGCAGCCAAGACAGGGAAGAGGCTTTCTTT. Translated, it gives CASSQDREEAFF. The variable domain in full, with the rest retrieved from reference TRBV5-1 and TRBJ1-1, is KAGVTQTPRYLIKTRGQQVTLSCSPISGHRSVSWYQQTPGQGLQFLFEYFSETQRNKGNFPGRFSGRQFSNSRSEMNVSTLELGDSALYLCASSQDREEAFFGQGTRLTVV.

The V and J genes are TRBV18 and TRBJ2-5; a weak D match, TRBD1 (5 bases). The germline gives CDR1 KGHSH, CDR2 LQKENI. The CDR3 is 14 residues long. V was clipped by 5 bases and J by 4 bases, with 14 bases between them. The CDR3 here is CASSATQGLETQYF. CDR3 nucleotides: TGTGCCAGCTCAGCCACTCAGGGATTAGAGACCCAGTACTTC. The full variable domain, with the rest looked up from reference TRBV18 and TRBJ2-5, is NAGVMQNPRHLVRRRGQEARLRCSPMKGHSHVYWYRQLPEEGLKFMVYLQKENIIDESGMPKERFSAEFPKEGPSILRIQQVVRGDSAAYFCASSATQGLETQYFGPGTRLLVL.

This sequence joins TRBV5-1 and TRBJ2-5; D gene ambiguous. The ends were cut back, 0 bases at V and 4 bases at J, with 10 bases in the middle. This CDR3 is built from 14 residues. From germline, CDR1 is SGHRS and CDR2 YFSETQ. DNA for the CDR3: TGCGCCAGCAGCTTGGGGTCTACCCGAGAGACCCAGTACTTC. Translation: CASSLGSTRETQYF.

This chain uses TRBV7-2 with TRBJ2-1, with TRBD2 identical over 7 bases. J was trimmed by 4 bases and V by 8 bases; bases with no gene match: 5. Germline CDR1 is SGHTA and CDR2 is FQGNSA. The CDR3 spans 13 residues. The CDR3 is CASLAGVYNEQFF. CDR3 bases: TGTGCCAGCCTGGCGGGAGTTTACAATGAGCAGTTCTTC.

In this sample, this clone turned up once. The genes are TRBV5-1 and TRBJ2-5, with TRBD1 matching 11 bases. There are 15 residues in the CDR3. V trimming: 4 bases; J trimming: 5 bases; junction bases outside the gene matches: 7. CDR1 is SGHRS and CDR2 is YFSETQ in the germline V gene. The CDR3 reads CASSLRDRGDETQYF. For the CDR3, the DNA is TGCGCCAGCAGCCTACGGGACAGGGGGGATGAGACCCAGTACTTC.

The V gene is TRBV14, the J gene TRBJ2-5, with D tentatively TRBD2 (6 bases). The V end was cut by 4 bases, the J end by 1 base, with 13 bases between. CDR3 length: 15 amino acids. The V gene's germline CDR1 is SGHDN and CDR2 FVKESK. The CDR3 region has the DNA TGTGCCAGCAGCCCGGGGGTCAGGGTCCAAGAGACCCAGTACTTC. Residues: CASSPGVRVQETQYF.

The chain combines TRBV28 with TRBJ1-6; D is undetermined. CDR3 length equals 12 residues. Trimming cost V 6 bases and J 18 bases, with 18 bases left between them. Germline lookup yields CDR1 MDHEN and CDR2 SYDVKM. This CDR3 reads CASSQLHGEDHF. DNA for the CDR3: TGTGCCAGCAGCCAACTACACGGGGAGGACCACTTT.

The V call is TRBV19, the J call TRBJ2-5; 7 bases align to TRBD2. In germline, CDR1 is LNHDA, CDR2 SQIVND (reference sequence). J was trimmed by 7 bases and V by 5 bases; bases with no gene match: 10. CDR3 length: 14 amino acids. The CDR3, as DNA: TGTGCCAGTAGTGGCAGGCTAGCGGTTGGGACCCAGTACTTC. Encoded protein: CASSGRLAVGTQYF.

The CDR3, as DNA: TGCGCCAGCAGTCAATGGTCACTCTACGAGCAGTACTTC. Its protein is CASSQWSLYEQYF. The chain joins TRBV23-1 to TRBJ2-7; D uncertain. TRBV23-1 is an ORF, with its function uncertain. The CDR3 contains 13 residues. The germline V and J ends were trimmed by 1 base and 3 bases, with 7 bases remaining between them.

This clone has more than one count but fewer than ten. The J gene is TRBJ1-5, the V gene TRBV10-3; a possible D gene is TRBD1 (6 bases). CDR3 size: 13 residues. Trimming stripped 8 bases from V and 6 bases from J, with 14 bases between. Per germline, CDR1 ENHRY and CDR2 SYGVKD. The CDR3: CAIRGARAQPQHF. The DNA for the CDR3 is TGTGCCATCCGGGGGGCTCGGGCTCAGCCCCAGCATTTT.

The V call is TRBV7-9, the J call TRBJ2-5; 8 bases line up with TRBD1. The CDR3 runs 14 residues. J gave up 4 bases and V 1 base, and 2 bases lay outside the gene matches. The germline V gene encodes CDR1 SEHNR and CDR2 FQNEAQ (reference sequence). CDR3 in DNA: TGTGCCAGCAGCTTAGGGACAGGGCGAGAGACCCAGTACTTC. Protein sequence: CASSLGTGRETQYF.

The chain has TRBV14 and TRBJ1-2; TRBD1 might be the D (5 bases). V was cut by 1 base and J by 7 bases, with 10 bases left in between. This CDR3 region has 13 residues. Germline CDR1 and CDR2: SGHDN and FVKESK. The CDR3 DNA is TGTGCCAGCAGCCAAGGCAGGGTTGGTGGCTACACCTTC. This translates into CASSQGRVGGYTF.

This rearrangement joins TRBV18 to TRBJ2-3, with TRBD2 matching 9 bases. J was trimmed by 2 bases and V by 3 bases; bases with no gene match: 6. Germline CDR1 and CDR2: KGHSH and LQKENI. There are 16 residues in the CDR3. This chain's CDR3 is CASSPTTSGITDTQYF. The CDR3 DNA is TGTGCCAGCTCACCCACGACTAGCGGAATCACAGATACGCAGTATTTT.

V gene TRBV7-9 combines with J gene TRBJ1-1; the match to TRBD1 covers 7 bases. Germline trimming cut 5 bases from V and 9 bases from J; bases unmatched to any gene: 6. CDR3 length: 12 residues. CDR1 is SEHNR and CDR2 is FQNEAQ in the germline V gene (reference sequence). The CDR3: CASSPQDRQAFF. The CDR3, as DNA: TGTGCCAGCAGCCCTCAGGACAGGCAAGCTTTCTTT.

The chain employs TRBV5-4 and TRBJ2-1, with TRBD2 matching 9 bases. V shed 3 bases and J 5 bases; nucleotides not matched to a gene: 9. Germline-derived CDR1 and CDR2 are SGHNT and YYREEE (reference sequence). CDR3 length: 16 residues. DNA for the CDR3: TGTGCCAGCAGCTCTGGGATCCTAGCGGGACACAATGAGCAGTTCTTC. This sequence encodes CASSSGILAGHNEQFF.

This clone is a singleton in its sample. The chain's CDR3 is CASSERQGAREKLFF. In DNA form, the CDR3 reads TGTGCCAGCTCAGAACGACAGGGGGCTAGGGAAAAACTGTTTTTT. The chain links TRBV18 to TRBJ1-4, with 10 positions matching TRBD1. CDR1 and CDR2 (germline): KGHSH, LQKENI. This CDR3 contains 15 residues. V gave up 5 bases and J gave up 8 bases; unmatched junction bases: 8.

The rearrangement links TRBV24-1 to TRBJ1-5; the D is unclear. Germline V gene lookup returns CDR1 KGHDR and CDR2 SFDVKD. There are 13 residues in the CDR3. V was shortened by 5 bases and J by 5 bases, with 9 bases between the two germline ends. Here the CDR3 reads CATSVGGDQPQHF. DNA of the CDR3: TGTGCCACCAGTGTGGGAGGCGATCAGCCCCAGCATTTT.

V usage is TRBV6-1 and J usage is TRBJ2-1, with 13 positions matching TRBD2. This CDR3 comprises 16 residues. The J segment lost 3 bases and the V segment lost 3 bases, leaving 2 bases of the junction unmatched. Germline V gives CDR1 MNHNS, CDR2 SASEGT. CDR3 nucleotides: TGTGCCAGCAGTGACGGGACTAGCGGGGTCTACAATGAGCAGTTCTTC. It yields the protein CASSDGTSGVYNEQFF.

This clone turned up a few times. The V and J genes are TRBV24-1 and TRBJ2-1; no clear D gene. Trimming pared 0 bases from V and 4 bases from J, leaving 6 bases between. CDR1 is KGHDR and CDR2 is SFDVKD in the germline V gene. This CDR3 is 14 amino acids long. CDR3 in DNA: TGTGCCACCAGTGATTTGCGACATTACAATGAGCAGTTCTTC. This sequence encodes CATSDLRHYNEQFF.

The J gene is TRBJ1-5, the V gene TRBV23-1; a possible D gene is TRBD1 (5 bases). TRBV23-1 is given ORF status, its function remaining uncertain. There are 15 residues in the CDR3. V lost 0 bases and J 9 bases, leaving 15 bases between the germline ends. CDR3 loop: CASSQSGQAKGPQHF. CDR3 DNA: TGCGCCAGCAGTCAATCGGGGCAGGCAAAAGGGCCCCAGCATTTT.

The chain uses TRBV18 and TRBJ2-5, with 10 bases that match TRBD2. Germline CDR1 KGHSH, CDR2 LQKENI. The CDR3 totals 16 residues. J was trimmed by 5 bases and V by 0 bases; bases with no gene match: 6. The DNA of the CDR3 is TGTGCCAGCTCACCACCGTCTAGCGGGAGAGGGGAGACCCAGTACTTC. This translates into CASSPPSSGRGETQYF.

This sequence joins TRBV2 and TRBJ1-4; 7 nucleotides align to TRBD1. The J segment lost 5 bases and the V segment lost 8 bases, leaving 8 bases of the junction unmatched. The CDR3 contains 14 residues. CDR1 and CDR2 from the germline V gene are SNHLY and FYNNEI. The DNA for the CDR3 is TGTGCCAGCCGCCTGACAGGGAGCAATGAAAAACTGTTTTTT. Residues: CASRLTGSNEKLFF.

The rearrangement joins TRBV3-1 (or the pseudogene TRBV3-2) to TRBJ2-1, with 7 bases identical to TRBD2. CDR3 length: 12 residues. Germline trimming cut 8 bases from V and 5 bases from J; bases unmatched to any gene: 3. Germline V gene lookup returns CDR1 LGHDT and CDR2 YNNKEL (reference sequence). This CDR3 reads CASGRGDNEQFF. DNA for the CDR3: TGTGCCAGCGGTCGGGGGGACAATGAGCAGTTCTTC.